The 26 T cell receptor beta chains below all came from one sample that was sequenced in a study of identical twins' blood T cells. Each CDR3 protein gets one entry after TCRdb re-called the 5' RACE reads with MiXCR. The repertoire holds 300,000 to 450,000 distinct CDR3 sequences, with 25% to 35% as singletons. The sequenced sample consisted of PBMCs. All receptors come from a woman aged 18 to 55 in good health.

This clonotype has at least ten counts. V and J are TRBV9 and TRBJ2-1; D is uncertain. This CDR3 contains 14 residues. V lost 3 bases and J 2 bases, leaving 9 bases between the germline ends. From germline, CDR1 is SGDLS and CDR2 YYNGEE. The CDR3 nucleotides read TGTGCCAGCAGCGAAGCAGATACCTACAATGAGCAGTTCTTC. This sequence encodes CASSEADTYNEQFF.

This clonotype showed up just a few times. J is TRBJ1-1 and V is TRBV12-3 or TRBV12-4, with unresolved D. The CDR3 length is 11 residues. The ends were cut back, 3 bases at V and 6 bases at J, with 5 bases in the middle. The CDR3 region is CASSFRAEAFF. In DNA form, the CDR3 reads TGTGCCAGCAGTTTTAGAGCTGAAGCTTTCTTT.

A few counts support this clonotype. This chain links TRBV24-1 with TRBJ2-1; D tentatively fits TRBD1 or TRBD2 (5 bases each). V shed 8 bases and J shed 2 bases, with 15 bases lying between them. The CDR3 covers 15 residues. Germline V gene lookup returns CDR1 KGHDR and CDR2 SFDVKD. The CDR3 region is CATNTPGRTYNEQFF. DNA of the CDR3: TGTGCCACCAACACTCCGGGACGGACCTACAATGAGCAGTTCTTC.

This clonotype came up a few times. The chain uses TRBV3-1 and TRBJ2-1; 7 bases are shared with TRBD1. V lost 4 bases, J lost 0 bases, and 9 bases stayed unmatched. There are 17 residues in the CDR3. Per germline, CDR1 LGHDT and CDR2 YNNKEL (reference sequence). CDR3 region: CASSRQGYSNSYNEQFF. The CDR3 nucleotides read TGTGCCAGCAGCCGACAGGGTTATTCGAACTCCTACAATGAGCAGTTCTTC.

In its sample, this clonotype was seen a few times. The chain recombines TRBV12-3 or TRBV12-4 with TRBJ1-3; TRBD1 aligns across 7 bases. V dropped 5 bases and J dropped 2; count of bases not matched to a gene: 9. The length of the CDR3 is 16 residues. CDR3 nucleotides: TGTGCCAGCAGTGGGAGACAGGGCCTGGCTGGAAACACCATATATTTT. This codes for CASSGRQGLAGNTIYF.

This clonotype was seen many times. The V and J genes are TRBV25-1 and TRBJ2-7; 7 bases map to TRBD2. Germline V gives CDR1 MGHDK, CDR2 SYGVNS. The CDR3 is 15 residues long. Trimming took 3 bases from V and 4 from J; bases not matched to a gene: 9. CDR3 sequence reads: CASSDRASGLYEQYF. The CDR3 bases are TGTGCCAGCAGTGATAGGGCTAGCGGCCTTTACGAGCAGTACTTC.

Details on this clonotype: The germline gene is not matched at one end of the junction; a read error may be the cause. The chain recombines TRBV6-6 with TRBJ1-1, with D unresolved. CDR3 length equals 14 residues. Germline CDR1 is MNHNY and CDR2 is SVGAGI (reference sequence). Written as DNA, the CDR3 is TGTGCCAGCAGTTACTCAAGGGTAGCCACTGAAGTTTTCTTT. As protein: CASSYSRVATEVFF.

Notes on this clonotype: This sequence may be a read error, since a much larger clone differs from it by one base. The chain uses TRBV4-1 and TRBJ1-1; no definite D call. The CDR3 has 11 amino acids. Trimming removed 9 bases at V and 0 bases at J, with 5 bases between. Germline V gene lookup returns CDR1 MGHRA and CDR2 YSYEKL. The CDR3 DNA is TGCGCCAGTGTTGTGAACACTGAAGCTTTCTTT. It is translated as CASVVNTEAFF.

The chain combines TRBV29-1 with TRBJ1-1, with D possibly being TRBD1 (6 bases). CDR1 and CDR2 from the germline V gene are SQVTM and ANQGSEA. Trimming removed 7 bases from V and 6 bases from J, with 12 bases in between. CDR3 size: 11 residues. The CDR3 sequence: CSARGRAEAFF. CDR3 bases: TGCAGCGCCAGGGGTCGGGCTGAAGCTTTCTTT.

On this clonotype itself: An end of the junction does not agree with germline; a read error may underlie this. The chain is built from TRBV5-1 and TRBJ1-1; 9 bases are shared with TRBD1. Germline V gene lookup returns CDR1 SGHRS and CDR2 YFSETQ. This CDR3 is built from 14 residues. The CDR3 DNA is TGCGCCGGCAGCTTGGAGGACAGGGGCACTGAAGCTTTCTTT. It specifies CAGSLEDRGTEAFF.

This chain uses TRBV12-3 or TRBV12-4 with TRBJ1-1; tentatively, D is TRBD1 (5 bases). The CDR3 length is 13 residues. Trimming removed 0 bases at V and 8 bases at J, with 10 bases between. This CDR3 reads CASSLARGYEAFF. As DNA, the CDR3 is TGTGCCAGCAGTTTAGCGCGGGGGTACGAAGCTTTCTTT.

This clonotype was picked up a small number of times. The V call is TRBV7-9, the J call TRBJ1-1; 8 nucleotides line up with TRBD1. The J segment lost 5 bases and the V segment lost 5 bases, leaving 10 bases of the junction unmatched. This CDR3 spans 15 amino acids. Germline lookup yields CDR1 SEHNR and CDR2 FQNEAQ (reference sequence). Here the CDR3 reads CASSPLQGGETEAFF. CDR3 nucleotide sequence: TGTGCCAGCAGCCCACTACAGGGGGGAGAGACTGAAGCTTTCTTT.

This chain links TRBV14 with TRBJ1-2; 9 nucleotides align to TRBD1. V dropped 4 bases and J dropped 2; count of bases not matched to a gene: 5. CDR1 is SGHDN and CDR2 is FVKESK in the germline V gene. This CDR3 is built from 15 residues. The CDR3 protein is CASSPRQGGNYGYTF. For the CDR3, the DNA is TGTGCCAGCAGCCCGAGACAGGGGGGGAACTATGGCTACACCTTC.

The chain joins TRBV20-1 to TRBJ2-2, with D hard to call. Looked up from germline, CDR1 is DFQATT and CDR2 is SNEGSKA (reference sequence). The CDR3 is made up of 12 amino acids. With 6 bases removed from V and 7 bases from J, the gap between germline ends came to 12 bases. CDR3 in amino acids: CSASWEVGELFF. The CDR3 region has the DNA TGCAGTGCAAGCTGGGAAGTCGGGGAGCTGTTTTTT.

The chain uses TRBV20-1 and TRBJ1-6; D is possibly TRBD1 (5 bases). CDR3 length: 13 amino acids. V lost 3 bases and J 9 bases, leaving 12 bases between the germline ends. CDR1 is DFQATT, CDR2 SNEGSKA, per germline (reference sequence). As DNA, the CDR3 is TGCAGTGCTAGTCCCAGGGCTGGTTCACCCCTCCACTTT. Encoded protein: CSASPRAGSPLHF.

This clonotype turned up a few times. The gene calls are TRBV2 and TRBJ2-2, with 9 bases lining up with TRBD2. V lost 7 bases, J lost 1 base, and 4 bases stayed unmatched. Germline V CDR1 and CDR2: SNHLY, FYNNEI. The CDR3 extends over 15 amino acids. The CDR3 loop is CASTSTSGNTGELFF. The CDR3 nucleotides are TGTGCCAGCACTTCGACTAGCGGGAACACCGGGGAGCTGTTTTTT.

The chain employs TRBV14 and TRBJ2-6; 10 bases fit TRBD2. The germline V gene has CDR1 SGHDN and CDR2 FVKESK. J lost 1 base, V lost 3 bases, and 3 bases had no gene match. The CDR3 is made up of 17 amino acids. This chain's CDR3 is CASSQLAGVSGANVLTF. The CDR3, as DNA: TGTGCCAGCAGCCAGCTAGCGGGAGTGTCTGGGGCCAACGTCCTGACTTTC.

The V gene is TRBV24-1, the J gene TRBJ2-2, with TRBD2 matching over 10 bases. CDR3 size: 18 residues. J lost 2 bases, V lost 2 bases, and 7 bases had no gene match. Germline assignment: CDR1 KGHDR and CDR2 SFDVKD. The CDR3 spells CATSDSPVAGGNTGELFF. DNA for the CDR3: TGTGCCACCAGTGATTCTCCAGTAGCGGGAGGAAACACCGGGGAGCTGTTTTTT.

This clonotype was counted only a few times. The DNA for the CDR3 is TGTGCCAGCAGCTTAGGCATTGTGGTGGATGAGCAGTTCTTC. It encodes CASSLGIVVDEQFF. The chain uses TRBV7-2 and TRBJ2-1; D ambiguous. Germline values: CDR1 SGHTA, CDR2 FQGNSA. Trimming stripped 1 base from V and 8 bases from J, with 12 bases between. This CDR3 comprises 14 residues.

This clonotype was recorded a few times. This CDR3 is CSVAAGKDGYTF. The CDR3 bases are TGCAGCGTTGCGGCAGGGAAGGATGGCTACACCTTC. The rearrangement uses TRBV29-1 and TRBJ1-2; D may be TRBD1 (5 bases). This CDR3 region has 12 residues. CDR1 and CDR2 (germline): SQVTM, ANQGSEA. V shed 4 bases and J shed 6 bases, with 12 bases lying between them.

The V gene is TRBV29-1, the J gene TRBJ2-7, with 9 bases identical to TRBD2. The CDR3 covers 14 residues. J was trimmed by 4 bases and V by 6 bases; bases with no gene match: 10. CDR1 and CDR2 (germline): SQVTM, ANQGSEA. In DNA, the CDR3 is TGCAGCGTCAAACTCTTAGCGGGAGTTTACGAGCAGTACTTC. Amino acids: CSVKLLAGVYEQYF.

V and J are TRBV6-5 and TRBJ1-1; 9 bases agree with TRBD1. From germline, CDR1 is MNHEY and CDR2 SVGAGI. V lost 6 bases, J lost 1 base, and 6 bases stayed unmatched. CDR3 length: 15 amino acids. CDR3 residues: CASRYRGLANTEAFF. For the CDR3, the DNA is TGTGCCAGCAGGTACAGGGGGCTCGCGAACACTGAAGCTTTCTTT.

This chain connects TRBV20-1 to TRBJ1-1; D gene uncertain. The CDR3 has 11 amino acids. Per germline, CDR1 DFQATT and CDR2 SNEGSKA (reference sequence). V was clipped by 6 bases and J by 6 bases, with 11 bases between them. CDR3 region: CSAPDTPEAFF. The CDR3 region has the DNA TGCAGTGCCCCAGATACCCCTGAAGCTTTCTTT.

The chain combines TRBV6-5 with TRBJ2-7; perhaps TRBD2 as D (7 bases). Per the germline V gene, CDR1 is MNHEY and CDR2 is SVGAGI. V gave up 4 bases and J gave up 0 bases, with 13 bases separating them. The CDR3 spans 15 residues. DNA for the CDR3: TGTGCCAGCAGTTTCCGGGGGGCTAGCTCCTACGAGCAGTACTTC. Encoded protein: CASSFRGASSYEQYF.

This chain links TRBV20-1 with TRBJ2-1; 10 bases line up with TRBD2. Germline V gene sequence: CDR1 DFQATT, CDR2 SNEGSKA (reference sequence). The CDR3 sequence is 15 residues long. With V trimmed by 5 bases and J by 4 bases, 8 bases remained unmatched. The CDR3 region is CSAHSGRSRYNEQFF. The DNA for the CDR3 is TGCAGTGCTCATAGCGGGAGGTCTAGATACAATGAGCAGTTCTTC.

V gene TRBV6-2 or TRBV6-3 combines with J gene TRBJ2-7, with TRBD1 as a possible D gene (6 bases). Per germline, CDR1 MNHEY and CDR2 SVGEGT. Trimming took off 6 bases at V and 4 bases at J, with 16 bases between the two ends. The CDR3 has 14 residues. CDR3 residues: CASRARAGDYEQYF. The CDR3 nucleotides read TGTGCCAGCAGAGCGCGGGCAGGGGATTACGAGCAGTACTTC.